The text below deals with one T cell receptor (beta chain). Its antigen is currently unknown. The data originate from a study of tumour-infiltrating T cells in Burkitt lymphoma. Turning to the study itself: This cohort included all epidemiological subtypes of Burkitt lymphoma. Productive clonality predicted overall and progression-free survival. Regarding the study as a whole: Several public clonotypes recurred in numerous Burkitt lymphoma patients.

The method was immunoSEQ multiplex PCR; TCRdb's version includes in-frame clones alone and lacks a portion of them. The sample shows around 45,000 clones, around 30% of them seen only once. This CDR3 contains 15 residues. Between the trimmed V and J ends, which lost 6 bases and 0 bases, there was a span of 14 bases. The V gene's germline CDR1 is LNHDA and CDR2 SQIVND (reference sequence). The V call is TRBV19, the J call TRBJ1-2; D is ambiguous. The receptor's source is a human donor with Burkitt lymphoma. Sequenced sample: tumor tissue. The CDR3 loop is CASSLHVRANYGYTF. The CDR3 nucleotides are TGTGCCAGTAGCCTACATGTCCGAGCTAACTATGGCTACACCTTC.